This is a list of T cell receptor beta chains from one sample in a study of CD8 T cells in ankylosing spondylitis. TCRdb reprocessed the 5' RACE reads via MiXCR and lists one record per CDR3 protein. Here the sample spans approximately 440,000 distinct CDR3 sequences, approximately 17% being singletons. The sample comprised blood, either unsorted or a sorted T cell fraction (not recorded which). Receptor source: a male donor with ankylosing spondylitis. Both conserved end residues are part of each CDR3. D genes are given only for firm matches. Clone size appears in some rows only: once, few, many, or a class for an expanded clone.

size: .
V: TRBV5-1
D: .
J: TRBJ2-2
DNA: TGCGCCAGCAGCTTGTCCCCAGGTGGGACCGGGGAGCTGTTTTTT
CDR3: CASSLSPGGTGELFF

size: few
V: TRBV5-1
D: .
J: TRBJ1-3
DNA: TGCGCCAGCAGCTTGGACAGGGCTGGAAACACCATATATTTT
CDR3: CASSLDRAGNTIYF

size: few
V: TRBV2
D: TRBD2
J: TRBJ2-7
DNA: TGTGCCAGCAGTTTGGGGACTAGCGGCCCCTACGAGCAGTACTTC
CDR3: CASSLGTSGPYEQYF

size: many
V: TRBV5-6
D: TRBD1
J: TRBJ1-5
DNA: TGTGCCAGCAGCCGAAGAGGACAGGGACGGAGCAATCAGCCCCAGCATTTT
CDR3: CASSRRGQGRSNQPQHF

size: many
V: TRBV4-3
D: TRBD2
J: TRBJ2-5
DNA: TGCGCCAGCAGCCCCACGGGACTAGCGGAAGAGACCCAGTACTTC
CDR3: CASSPTGLAEETQYF

size: .
V: TRBV7-8
D: .
J: TRBJ2-7
DNA: TGTGCCAGCAGCCACCACAGGGCCGAGCAGTACTTC
CDR3: CASSHHRAEQYF

size: .
V: TRBV11-2
D: .
J: TRBJ1-2
DNA: TGTGCCAGCAGCTTAAAAGGGCCCGTCTTTGATGGCTACACCTTC
CDR3: CASSLKGPVFDGYTF

size: many
V: TRBV5-1
D: TRBD2
J: TRBJ2-3
DNA: TGCGCCAGCAGCCAGACTAGCGGCACAGATACGCAGTATTTT
CDR3: CASSQTSGTDTQYF

size: few
V: TRBV14
D: TRBD1
J: TRBJ2-3
DNA: TGTGCCAGCAGCTATACCGGGACAGGGGGGAGCACGCAGTATTTT
CDR3: CASSYTGTGGSTQYF

size: few
V: TRBV3-1
D: .
J: TRBJ2-1
DNA: TGTGCCAGCAGCCAAGTGACGTGGGAAAACAATGAGCAGTTCTTC
CDR3: CASSQVTWENNEQFF

size: few
V: TRBV5-1
D: .
J: TRBJ2-1
DNA: TGCGCCAGCAGCCCCCCCTCGAACAATGAGCAGTTCTTC
CDR3: CASSPPSNNEQFF

size: many
V: TRBV4-2
D: TRBD1
J: TRBJ2-4
DNA: TGTGCCAGCAGCCAAGATTCGAAGGGGGCAACCATTCAGTACTTC
CDR3: CASSQDSKGATIQYF

size: .
V: TRBV6-1
D: .
J: TRBJ2-7
DNA: TGTGCCAGCAGTGCCGGAGGGGGTCAAATCTACGAGCAGTACTTC
CDR3: CASSAGGGQIYEQYF

size: few
V: TRBV7-8
D: TRBD1
J: TRBJ1-5
DNA: TGTGCCAGCAGCTTAGGGACAGGTGTGGATCAGCCCCAGCATTTT
CDR3: CASSLGTGVDQPQHF

size: .
V: TRBV18
D: .
J: TRBJ2-1
DNA: TGTGCCAGCTCACGTACGGGTTTAGGGGAGCAGTTCTTC
CDR3: CASSRTGLGEQFF

size: few
V: TRBV20-1
D: .
J: TRBJ1-1
DNA: TGCAGTGCTAGAGAAGGAGGTTGGAACACTGAAGCTTTCTTT
CDR3: CSAREGGWNTEAFF

size: many
V: TRBV12-3/TRBV12-4
D: .
J: TRBJ2-3
DNA: TGTGCCAGCAGCCCAGACTCCAGGAAGGGGGATACGCAGTATTTT
CDR3: CASSPDSRKGDTQYF

size: .
V: TRBV20-1
D: .
J: TRBJ2-1
DNA: TGCAGTGCTCCTAGGGGGGGACCCACCTACAATGAGCAGTTCTTC
CDR3: CSAPRGGPTYNEQFF

size: many
V: TRBV12-3/TRBV12-4
D: .
J: TRBJ2-5
DNA: TGTGCCAGCAGTAGAGCCCCCCAAGAGACCCAGTACTTC
CDR3: CASSRAPQETQYF

size: .
V: TRBV6-1
D: TRBD2
J: TRBJ2-7
DNA: TGTGCCAGCAGACGACTAGCGGGAGGGATGGAGCAGTACTTC
CDR3: CASRRLAGGMEQYF

size: .
V: TRBV11-2
D: .
J: TRBJ2-3
DNA: TGTGCCAGCAGCTTAGATCAGGGAGATACGCAGTATTTT
CDR3: CASSLDQGDTQYF

size: .
V: TRBV19
D: .
J: TRBJ2-4
DNA: TGTGCCAGTAGTCCCCGTAAAAACGGCGCCAAAAACATTCAGTACTTC
CDR3: CASSPRKNGAKNIQYF

size: few
V: TRBV4-2
D: .
J: TRBJ1-5
DNA: TGTGCCAGCAGCCAAGCCGTGCAGGGCAGCAATCAGCCCCAGCATTTT
CDR3: CASSQAVQGSNQPQHF

size: .
V: TRBV6-2/TRBV6-3
D: TRBD2
J: TRBJ2-7
DNA: TGTGCCAGCAGTTACCCTGGGACTAGCGGGGTCTACCCCTCCTACGAGCAGTACTTC
CDR3: CASSYPGTSGVYPSYEQYF

size: few
V: TRBV15
D: .
J: TRBJ1-5
DNA: TGTGCCACCAGCAGAGTGGGCAGGGGTACAGATCAGCCCCAGCATTTT
CDR3: CATSRVGRGTDQPQHF

size: few
V: TRBV20-1
D: .
J: TRBJ2-7
DNA: TGCAGTTCCGGAGGGGGGCCCTACGAGCAGTACTTC
CDR3: CSSGGGPYEQYF

size: .
V: TRBV5-1
D: .
J: TRBJ1-6
DNA: TGCGCCAGCAGCTTGGCCGACTCGCGAGTTGTACCCCTCCACTTT
CDR3: CASSLADSRVVPLHF

size: many
V: TRBV9
D: .
J: TRBJ1-2
DNA: TGTGCCAGCAGCAAAGACACGAACTATGGCTACACCTTC
CDR3: CASSKDTNYGYTF

size: few
V: TRBV6-5
D: TRBD1
J: TRBJ2-3
DNA: TGTGCCAGCAGTGACCAGGGGGCCGCAGATACGCAGTATTTT
CDR3: CASSDQGAADTQYF

size: few
V: TRBV20-1
D: .
J: TRBJ2-7
DNA: TGCAGTGCTAGAGATCGAAACCGGCGGGAAGTCTCCTACGAGCAGTACTTC
CDR3: CSARDRNRREVSYEQYF

size: few
V: TRBV20-1
D: .
J: TRBJ1-2
DNA: TGCAGTGCCCCCAAGAACTATGGCTACACCTTC
CDR3: CSAPKNYGYTF

size: .
V: TRBV12-3/TRBV12-4
D: .
J: TRBJ1-6
DNA: TGTGCCAGCAGCCCTAGGGTGAGTGGGTCACCCCTCCACTTT
CDR3: CASSPRVSGSPLHF

size: few
V: TRBV6-1
D: TRBD1
J: TRBJ2-1
DNA: TGTGCCAGCAGTGAAAAGACAGGGGGCTACAATGAGCAGTTCTTC
CDR3: CASSEKTGGYNEQFF